This TCR beta chain was documented in a study of shared clonotypes between healthy human individuals. Study-level findings and limits: Represented genetic and exposure-history diversity was restricted by having few donors. In this cohort, only blood was sampled, and tissue repertoires likely differ.

As defined, naive CD8 cells were CD45RO-negative and positively selected for CCR7, with terminally differentiated effector memory CD45RA+ cells excluded. The donors were adults (healthy and HIV-negative) with no recent acute infections or vaccinations. As to this clone: Its antigen is unknown. The same CDR3 also results from other DNA sequences found in this sample.

Germline CDR1 reads MNHEY; CDR2 reads SMNVEV (reference sequence). The V segment lost 6 bases and the J segment 4 bases; nucleotides outside the gene matches: 3. The CDR3 is 14 amino acids. Several immunoSEQ 96-well plates shared each subset's DNA, each plate a replicate. Using immunoSEQ multiplex PCR, the repertoire was profiled, and TCRdb retains in-frame clones only, with some absent. The sample contains approximately 740,000 clones, 85% to 95% of which appear only once. The chain employs TRBV27 and TRBJ2-7; 13 nucleotides match TRBD2. The sequence came from a man aged 25-45 years in good health. The sequencing sample was made of naive CD8+ T cells sorted from blood. The CDR3 loop reads CASSPGLAGYEQYF. CDR3 bases: TGTGCCAGCAGCCCGGGACTAGCGGGATACGAGCAGTACTTC.